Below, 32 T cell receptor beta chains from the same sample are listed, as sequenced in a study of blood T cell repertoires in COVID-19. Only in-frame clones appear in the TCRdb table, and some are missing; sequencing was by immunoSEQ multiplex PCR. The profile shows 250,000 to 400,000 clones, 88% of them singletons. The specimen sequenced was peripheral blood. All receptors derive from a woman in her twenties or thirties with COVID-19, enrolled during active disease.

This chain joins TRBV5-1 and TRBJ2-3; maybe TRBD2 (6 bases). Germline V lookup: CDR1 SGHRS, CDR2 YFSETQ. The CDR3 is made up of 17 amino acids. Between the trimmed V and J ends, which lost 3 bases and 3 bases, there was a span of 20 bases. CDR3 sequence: CASSWNGGSGMTDTQYF. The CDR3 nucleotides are TGCGCCAGCAGCTGGAACGGAGGGTCAGGGATGACAGATACGCAGTATTTT.

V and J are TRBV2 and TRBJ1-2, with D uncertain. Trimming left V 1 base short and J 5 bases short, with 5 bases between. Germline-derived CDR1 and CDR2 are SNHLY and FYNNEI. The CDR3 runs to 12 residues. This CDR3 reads CASSEDKYGYTF. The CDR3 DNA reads TGTGCCAGCAGTGAAGATAAATATGGCTACACCTTC.

CDR3 nucleotides: TGTGCCTCGGGACTAGCGGGGGGGACGAACACCGGGGAGCTGTTTTTT. Protein product: CASGLAGGTNTGELFF. The V and J genes are TRBV7-6 and TRBJ2-2; 16 positions agree with TRBD2. The germline gives CDR1 SGHVS, CDR2 FNYEAQ. V lost 11 bases, J lost 0 bases, and 3 bases stayed unmatched. The CDR3 spans 16 residues.

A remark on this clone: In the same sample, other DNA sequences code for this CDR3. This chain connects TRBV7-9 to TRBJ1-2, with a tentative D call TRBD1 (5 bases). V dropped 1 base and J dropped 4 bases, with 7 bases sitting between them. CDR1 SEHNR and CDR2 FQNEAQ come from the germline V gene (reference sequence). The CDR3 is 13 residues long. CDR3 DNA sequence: TGTGCCAGCAGCTTAGTCGGGGGCTATGGCTACACCTTC. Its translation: CASSLVGGYGYTF.

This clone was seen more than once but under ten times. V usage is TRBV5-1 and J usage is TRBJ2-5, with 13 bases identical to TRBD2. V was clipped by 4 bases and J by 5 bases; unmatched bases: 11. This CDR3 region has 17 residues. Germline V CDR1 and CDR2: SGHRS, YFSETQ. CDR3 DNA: TGCGCCAGCAGCCTATATACCGGGACTAGCGGGGTCGAGACCCAGTACTTC. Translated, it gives CASSLYTGTSGVETQYF.

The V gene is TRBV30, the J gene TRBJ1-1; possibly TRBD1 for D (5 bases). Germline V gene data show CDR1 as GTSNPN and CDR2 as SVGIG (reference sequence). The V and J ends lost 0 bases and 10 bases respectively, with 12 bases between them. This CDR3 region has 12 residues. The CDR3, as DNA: TGTGCCTGGAGTGTACAAGGGGCCCGAGCTTTCTTT. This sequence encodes CAWSVQGARAFF. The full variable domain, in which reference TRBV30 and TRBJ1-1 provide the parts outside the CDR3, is SQTIHQWPATLVQPVGSPLSLECTVEGTSNPNLYWYRQAAGRGLQLLFYSVGIGQISSEVPQNLSASRPQDRQFILSSKKLLLSDSGFYLCAWSVQGARAFFGQGTRLTVV.

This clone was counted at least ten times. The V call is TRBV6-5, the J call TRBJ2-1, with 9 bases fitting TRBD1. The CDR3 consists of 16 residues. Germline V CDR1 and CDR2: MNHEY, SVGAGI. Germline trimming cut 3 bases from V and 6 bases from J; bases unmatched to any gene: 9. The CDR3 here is CASSYDSGTGSNEQFF. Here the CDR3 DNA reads TGTGCCAGCAGTTATGATTCCGGGACAGGGAGCAATGAGCAGTTCTTC.

The CDR3 DNA is TGTGCCAGCAGTTTTCAGGGTTCCTATGGCTACACCTTC. Translating it yields CASSFQGSYGYTF. The rearrangement joins TRBV12-3 or TRBV12-4 to TRBJ1-2; D may be TRBD1 (5 bases). The CDR3 spans 13 residues. The germline V and J ends were trimmed by 3 bases and 4 bases, with 9 bases remaining between them.

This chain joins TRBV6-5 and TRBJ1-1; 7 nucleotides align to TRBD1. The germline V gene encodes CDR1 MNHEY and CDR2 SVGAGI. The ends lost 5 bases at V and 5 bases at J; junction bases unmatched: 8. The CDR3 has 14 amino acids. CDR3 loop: CASSPDRVGTEAFF. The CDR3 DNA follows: TGTGCCAGCAGTCCCGACAGGGTGGGGACTGAAGCTTTCTTT.

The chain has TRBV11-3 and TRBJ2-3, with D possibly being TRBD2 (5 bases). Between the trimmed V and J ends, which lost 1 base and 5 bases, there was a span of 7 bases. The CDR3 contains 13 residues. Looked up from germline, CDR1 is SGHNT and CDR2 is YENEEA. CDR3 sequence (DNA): TGTGCCAGCAGCTTAGGGGAGCGAGATACGCAGTATTTT. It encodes CASSLGERDTQYF.

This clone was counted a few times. The CDR3 protein is CASSIQNSQETQYF. In DNA, the CDR3 is TGTGCCAGTAGTATTCAGAACAGCCAAGAGACCCAGTACTTC. This chain joins TRBV19 and TRBJ2-5; D is uncertain. The V gene lost 3 bases and the J gene lost 1 base, with 9 bases spanning the gap. Per the germline V gene, CDR1 is LNHDA and CDR2 is SQIVND (reference sequence). CDR3 size: 14 residues.

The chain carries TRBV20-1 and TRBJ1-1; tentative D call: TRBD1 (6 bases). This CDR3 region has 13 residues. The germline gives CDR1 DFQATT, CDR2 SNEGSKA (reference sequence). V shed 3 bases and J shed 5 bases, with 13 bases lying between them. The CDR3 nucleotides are TGCAGTGCTAGTCGGCAGGGGATGACTGAAGCTTTCTTT. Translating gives CSASRQGMTEAFF.

CDR3 sequence (DNA): TGTGCCAGCAGCTTGGGAACAGGGGATGGCTACACCTTC. This translates into CASSLGTGDGYTF. The J gene is TRBJ1-2, the V gene TRBV7-9; 7 nucleotides line up with TRBD1. The ends lost 3 bases at V and 6 bases at J; junction bases unmatched: 4. The CDR3 extends over 13 amino acids. CDR1 and CDR2 from the germline V gene are SEHNR and FQNEAQ (reference sequence).

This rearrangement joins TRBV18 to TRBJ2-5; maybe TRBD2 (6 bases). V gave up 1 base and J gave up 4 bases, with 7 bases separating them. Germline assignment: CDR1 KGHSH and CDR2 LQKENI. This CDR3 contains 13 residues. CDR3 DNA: TGTGCCAGCTCACCACAGGAGGGAGAGACCCAGTACTTC. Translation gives CASSPQEGETQYF.

CDR3 in DNA: TGTGCCAGTATGGGCAGGGCGCGATTCAACACTGAAGCTTTCTTT. Amino acids: CASMGRARFNTEAFF. This chain connects TRBV19 to TRBJ1-1; D perhaps matches TRBD1 (5 bases). V lost 7 bases and J lost 2, with 17 bases in between. Germline CDR1 is LNHDA and CDR2 is SQIVND (reference sequence). This CDR3 spans 15 amino acids. Drawing the rest from reference TRBV19 and TRBJ1-1, the complete variable domain is DGGITQSPKYLFRKEGQNVTLSCEQNLNHDAMYWYRQDPGQGLRLIYYSQIVNDFQKGDIAEGYSVSREKKESFPLTVTSAQKNPTAFYLCASMGRARFNTEAFFGQGTRLTVV.

This CDR3 is CASREGATYNSPLHF. As DNA, the CDR3 is TGTGCCAGCAGGGAGGGGGCCACCTATAATTCACCCCTCCACTTT. V usage is TRBV27 and J usage is TRBJ1-6; 7 nucleotides match TRBD1. This CDR3 region has 15 residues. Germline lookup yields CDR1 MNHEY and CDR2 SMNVEV (reference sequence). V was clipped by 6 bases and J by 2 bases; unmatched bases: 4.

CDR3 DNA: TGTGCCAGTAGGACAGGAGGCGATGGCTACACCTTC. Amino acids: CASRTGGDGYTF. V and J are TRBV19 and TRBJ1-2; D perhaps matches TRBD1 (6 bases). Trimming stripped 6 bases from V and 6 bases from J, with 11 bases between. The CDR3 sequence is 12 residues long. The germline CDR1 and CDR2 sequences are LNHDA and SQIVND (reference sequence).

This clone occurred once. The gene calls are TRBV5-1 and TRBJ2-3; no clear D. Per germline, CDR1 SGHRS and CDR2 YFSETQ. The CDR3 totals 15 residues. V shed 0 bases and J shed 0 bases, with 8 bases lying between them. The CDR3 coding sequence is TGCGCCAGCAGCTTGGGGGTAGCTAGCACAGATACGCAGTATTTT. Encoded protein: CASSLGVASTDTQYF. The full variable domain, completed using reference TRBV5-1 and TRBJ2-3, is KAGVTQTPRYLIKTRGQQVTLSCSPISGHRSVSWYQQTPGQGLQFLFEYFSETQRNKGNFPGRFSGRQFSNSRSEMNVSTLELGDSALYLCASSLGVASTDTQYFGPGTRLTVL.

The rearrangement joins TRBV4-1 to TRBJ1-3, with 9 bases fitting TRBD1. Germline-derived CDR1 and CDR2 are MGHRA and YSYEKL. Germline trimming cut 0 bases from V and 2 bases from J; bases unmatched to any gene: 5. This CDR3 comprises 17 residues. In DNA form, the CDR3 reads TGCGCCAGCAGCCAAGAGGGACAGGGAATCCCTGGAAACACCATATATTTT. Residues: CASSQEGQGIPGNTIYF.

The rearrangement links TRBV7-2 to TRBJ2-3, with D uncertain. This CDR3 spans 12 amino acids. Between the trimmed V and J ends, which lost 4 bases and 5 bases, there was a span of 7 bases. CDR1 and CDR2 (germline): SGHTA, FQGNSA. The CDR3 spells CASSSYGDTQYF. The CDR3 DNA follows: TGTGCCAGCAGCTCATACGGAGATACGCAGTATTTT.

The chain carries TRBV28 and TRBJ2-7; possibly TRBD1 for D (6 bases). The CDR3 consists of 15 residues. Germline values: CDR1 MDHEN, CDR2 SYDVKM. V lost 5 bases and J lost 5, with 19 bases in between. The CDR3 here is CASSPRVRGRNEQYF. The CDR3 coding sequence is TGTGCCAGCAGTCCTCGGGTCAGGGGAAGAAACGAGCAGTACTTC.

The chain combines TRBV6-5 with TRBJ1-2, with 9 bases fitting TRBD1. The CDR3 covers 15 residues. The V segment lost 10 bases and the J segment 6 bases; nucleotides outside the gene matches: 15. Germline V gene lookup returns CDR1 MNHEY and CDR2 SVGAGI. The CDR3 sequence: CATRKVGTGLDGYTF. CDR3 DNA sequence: TGTGCCACCAGGAAAGTGGGGACAGGGTTAGATGGCTACACCTTC.

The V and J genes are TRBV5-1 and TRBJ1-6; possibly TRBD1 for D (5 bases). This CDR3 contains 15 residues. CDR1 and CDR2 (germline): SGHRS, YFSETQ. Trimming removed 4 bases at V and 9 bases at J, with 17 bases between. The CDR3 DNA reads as TGCGCCAGCAGCCCTATCCGCGGGGGAGGTTCACCCCTCCACTTT. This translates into CASSPIRGGGSPLHF.

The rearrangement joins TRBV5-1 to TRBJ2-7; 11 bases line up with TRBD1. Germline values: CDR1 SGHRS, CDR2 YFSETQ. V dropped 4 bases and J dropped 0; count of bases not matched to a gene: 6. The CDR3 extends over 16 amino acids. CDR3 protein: CASSPWTGGSSYEQYF. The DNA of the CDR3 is TGCGCCAGCAGCCCCTGGACAGGGGGCAGCTCCTACGAGCAGTACTTC.

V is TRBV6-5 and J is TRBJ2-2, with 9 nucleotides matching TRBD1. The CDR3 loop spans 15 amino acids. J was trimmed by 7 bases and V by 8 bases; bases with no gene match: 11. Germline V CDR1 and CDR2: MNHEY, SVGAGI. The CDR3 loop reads CASGRDREDGGELFF. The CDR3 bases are TGTGCCAGCGGCCGGGACAGGGAGGATGGCGGGGAGCTGTTTTTT.

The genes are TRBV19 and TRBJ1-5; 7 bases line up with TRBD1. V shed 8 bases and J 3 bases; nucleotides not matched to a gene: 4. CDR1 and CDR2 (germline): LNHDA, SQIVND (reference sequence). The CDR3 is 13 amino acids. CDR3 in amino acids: CASWGQFNQPQHF. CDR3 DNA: TGTGCCAGTTGGGGACAGTTCAATCAGCCCCAGCATTTT.

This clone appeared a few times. The CDR3 is CASSTGTSGGHTDTQYF. As DNA, the CDR3 is TGTGCCAGCAGCACCGGGACTAGCGGGGGGCACACAGATACGCAGTATTTT. The chain employs TRBV25-1 and TRBJ2-3; TRBD2 matches at 15 bases. CDR1 and CDR2 from the germline V gene are MGHDK and SYGVNS. The CDR3 runs to 17 residues. The V and J ends lost 6 bases and 2 bases, in that order; junction bases with no gene match: 6.

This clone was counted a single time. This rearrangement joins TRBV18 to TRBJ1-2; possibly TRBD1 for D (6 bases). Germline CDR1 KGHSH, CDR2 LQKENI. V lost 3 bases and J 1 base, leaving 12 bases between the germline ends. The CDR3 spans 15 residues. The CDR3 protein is CASSPSTGINYGYTF. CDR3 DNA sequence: TGTGCCAGCTCACCGTCGACAGGCATTAACTATGGCTACACCTTC.

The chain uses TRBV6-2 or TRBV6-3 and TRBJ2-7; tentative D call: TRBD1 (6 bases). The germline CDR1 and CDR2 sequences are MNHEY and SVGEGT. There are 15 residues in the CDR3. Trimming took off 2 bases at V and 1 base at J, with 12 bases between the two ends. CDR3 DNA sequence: TGTGCCAGCAGTTACCGGACAGAGCCATCCTACGAGCAGTACGTC. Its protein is CASSYRTEPSYEQYV.

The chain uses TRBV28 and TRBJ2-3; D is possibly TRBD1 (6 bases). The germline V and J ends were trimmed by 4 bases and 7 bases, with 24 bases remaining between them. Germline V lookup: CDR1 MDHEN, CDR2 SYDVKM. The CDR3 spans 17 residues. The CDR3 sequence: CASSSLTGTLSTNTQYF. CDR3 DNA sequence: TGTGCCAGCAGTTCGCTAACCGGGACACTAAGCACGAATACGCAGTATTTT.

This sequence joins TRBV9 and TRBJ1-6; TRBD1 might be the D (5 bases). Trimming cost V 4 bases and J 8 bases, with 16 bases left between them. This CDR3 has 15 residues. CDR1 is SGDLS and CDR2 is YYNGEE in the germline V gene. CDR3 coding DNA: TGTGCCAGCAGCCATCCTCGGGGAGGGGATTCACCCCTCCACTTT. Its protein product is CASSHPRGGDSPLHF.

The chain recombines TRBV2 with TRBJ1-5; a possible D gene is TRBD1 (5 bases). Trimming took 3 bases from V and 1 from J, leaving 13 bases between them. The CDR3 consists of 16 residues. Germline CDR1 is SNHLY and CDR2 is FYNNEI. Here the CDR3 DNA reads TGTGCCAGCAGTGAGGTTGGGGGGTTGAGCAATCAGCCCCAGCATTTT. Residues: CASSEVGGLSNQPQHF.